The source of this T cell receptor beta chain is a study of T-cell reconstitution after alpha-beta-depleted transplantation in children. In this sample, this clonotype turned up a few times. V dropped 0 bases and J dropped 6 bases, with 13 bases sitting between them. The germline V gene encodes CDR1 SGHRS and CDR2 YFSETQ. The CDR3 length is 15 residues. Preparation of the TCRbeta library was carried out with unique molecular identifiers. TCRdb recomputed calls from the PCR reads with MiXCR, one row per CDR3 protein. The repertoire holds around 960,000 distinct CDR3 sequences, with about 30% as singletons.

The chain carries TRBV5-1 and TRBJ2-4; the D is unclear. The origin of this receptor is a boy under two years old who had a stem cell transplant for SCID, so the T cells may come from the graft donor. Specimen: PBMCs, mostly from graft donor cells, collected 360 days after TCRalphabeta/CD19-depleted stem cell transplant. Here the CDR3 reads CASSLDPLVGNIQYF. The CDR3 nucleotides read TGCGCCAGCAGCTTGGACCCTCTCGTCGGAAACATTCAGTACTTC.